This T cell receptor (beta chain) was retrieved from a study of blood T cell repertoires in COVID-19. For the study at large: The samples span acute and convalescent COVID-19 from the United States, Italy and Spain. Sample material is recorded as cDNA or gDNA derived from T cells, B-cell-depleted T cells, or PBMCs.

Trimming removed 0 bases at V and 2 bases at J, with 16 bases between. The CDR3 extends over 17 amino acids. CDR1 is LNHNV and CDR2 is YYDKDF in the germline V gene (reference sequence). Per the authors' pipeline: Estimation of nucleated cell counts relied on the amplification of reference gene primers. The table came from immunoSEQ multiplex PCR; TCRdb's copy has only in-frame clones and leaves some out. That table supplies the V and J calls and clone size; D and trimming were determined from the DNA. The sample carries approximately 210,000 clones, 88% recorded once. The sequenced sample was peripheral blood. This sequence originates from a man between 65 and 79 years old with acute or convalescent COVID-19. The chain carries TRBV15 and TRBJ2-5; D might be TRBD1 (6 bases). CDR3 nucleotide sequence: TGTGCCACCAGCAGAGATCGGGGCACAGGGTCTCAAGAGACCCAGTACTTC. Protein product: CATSRDRGTGSQETQYF.